These 21 T cell receptor beta chains were all obtained from the same sample, sequenced in a study of CD8+ T cells in alopecia areata. The treatment was: oral pan-JAK inhibitor, 5-10 mg twice daily. The sequencing template was cDNA reverse transcribed from extracted RNA. Clones were read by immunoSEQ multiplex PCR, and TCRdb kept only the in-frame ones, dropping some. The table has about 270,000 clones, 60% seen once; the top ten hold about 0.93%. The sample in question was CD4+ T cells sorted from blood, obtained at approximately week 52, from a patient treated with tofacitinib. The receptors here all came from a human donor with alopecia areata.

The chain carries TRBV9 and TRBJ2-7; tentatively, D is TRBD1 (5 bases). The CDR3 has 16 amino acids. V lost 3 bases, J lost 7 bases, and 23 bases lay in between. The germline gives CDR1 SGDLS, CDR2 YYNGEE. CDR3 coding DNA: TGTGCCAGCAGCGCCAGGGCCTTGGGCTCGCTGGGGGAGCAGTACTTC. It codes for CASSARALGSLGEQYF. The entire variable domain, with the rest obtained from reference TRBV9 and TRBJ2-7, is as follows: DSGVTQTPKHLITATGQRVTLRCSPRSGDLSVYWYQQSLDQGLQFLIQYYNGEERAKGNILERFSAQQFPDLHSELNLSSLELGDSALYFCASSARALGSLGEQYFGPGTRLTVT.

The CDR3 here is CASSVDSGNQPQHF. The CDR3 DNA reads as TGTGCCAGCAGCGTCGATAGTGGCAATCAGCCCCAGCATTTT. The chain is built from TRBV9 and TRBJ1-5; D unresolved. The CDR3 is made up of 14 amino acids. The V gene lost 2 bases and the J gene lost 2 bases, with 8 bases spanning the gap. CDR1 SGDLS and CDR2 YYNGEE come from the germline V gene.

V usage is TRBV18 and J usage is TRBJ1-1, with TRBD1 matching over 7 bases. From germline, CDR1 is KGHSH and CDR2 LQKENI. This CDR3 region has 15 residues. J was trimmed by 1 base and V by 2 bases; bases with no gene match: 4. The chain's CDR3 is CASSPTGQTNTEAFF. The CDR3 DNA follows: TGTGCCAGCTCACCAACGGGACAGACGAACACTGAAGCTTTCTTT.

The CDR3 region is CASRGPSAHEKLFF. The CDR3 region has the DNA TGTGCCAGCAGGGGACCCAGCGCTCATGAAAAACTGTTTTTT. The chain combines TRBV27 with TRBJ1-4; D might be TRBD1 (5 bases). Trimming left V 6 bases short and J 6 bases short, with 14 bases between. Looked up from germline, CDR1 is MNHEY and CDR2 is SMNVEV (reference sequence). The CDR3 is 14 residues long.

The chain uses TRBV27 and TRBJ2-3, with D hard to call. The CDR3 loop spans 15 amino acids. CDR1 and CDR2 from the germline V gene are MNHEY and SMNVEV (reference sequence). Trimming left V 5 bases short and J 3 bases short, with 15 bases between. The CDR3 here is CASSPTRGLTDTQYF. The CDR3, as DNA: TGTGCCAGCAGTCCTACACGCGGTTTGACAGATACGCAGTATTTT.

The V gene is TRBV2, the J gene TRBJ1-2; the D gene is possibly TRBD1 (5 bases). The CDR3 has 15 amino acids. The V end was cut by 5 bases, the J end by 5 bases, with 18 bases between. From germline, CDR1 is SNHLY and CDR2 FYNNEI. The CDR3 protein is CASSPNSGQGYGYTF. Written as DNA, the CDR3 is TGTGCCAGCAGTCCTAACTCGGGTCAGGGATATGGCTACACCTTC.

The chain joins TRBV30 to TRBJ2-6; D is uncertain. Germline CDR1 and CDR2: GTSNPN and SVGIG (reference sequence). V lost 8 bases and J 0 bases, leaving 14 bases between the germline ends. The CDR3 contains 15 residues. Here the CDR3 reads CAASPQVSGANVLTF. CDR3 coding DNA: TGTGCCGCAAGCCCCCAAGTCTCTGGGGCCAACGTCCTGACTTTC.

This chain uses TRBV9 with TRBJ1-6; D not resolved. V gave up 0 bases and J gave up 15 bases, with 10 bases separating them. The CDR3 is made up of 12 amino acids. Germline loops: CDR1 SGDLS, CDR2 YYNGEE. CDR3 DNA: TGTGCCAGCAGCGTAGGAGGTTCTCACCTCCACTTT. Amino acid sequence: CASSVGGSHLHF.

The V call is TRBV5-1, the J call TRBJ1-2; D is uncertain. V lost 0 bases and J lost 4, with 7 bases in between. The CDR3 is made up of 13 amino acids. Looked up from germline, CDR1 is SGHRS and CDR2 is YFSETQ. The CDR3 sequence is CASSLARFYGYTF. The CDR3, as DNA: TGCGCCAGCAGCTTGGCCAGGTTCTATGGCTACACCTTC.

This chain uses TRBV7-9 with TRBJ1-2, with 7 bases fitting TRBD1. Germline V gene sequence: CDR1 SEHNR, CDR2 FQNEAQ (reference sequence). The trim removed 7 bases at V and 2 bases at J, leaving 10 bases unmatched. The CDR3 is made up of 15 amino acids. The CDR3: CASTKQGTWNYGYTF. In nucleotides, the CDR3 is TGTGCCAGCACAAAACAGGGGACTTGGAACTATGGCTACACCTTC.

The chain has TRBV30 and TRBJ2-5; TRBD1 agrees at 7 bases. Germline V lookup: CDR1 GTSNPN, CDR2 SVGIG (reference sequence). With V trimmed by 2 bases and J by 5 bases, 14 bases remained unmatched. This CDR3 is built from 16 residues. The CDR3 DNA reads as TGTGCCTGGAGTCCCCTAAAGACAGGGCGGTGGGAGACCCAGTACTTC. Its protein is CAWSPLKTGRWETQYF.

The CDR3 nucleotides are TGCGCCAGCAGCTGGACTAGAGCGATGGAGACCCAGTACTTC. The encoded protein is CASSWTRAMETQYF. The rearrangement uses TRBV5-1 and TRBJ2-5, with TRBD2 identical over 7 bases. Germline trimming cut 3 bases from V and 5 bases from J; bases unmatched to any gene: 7. This CDR3 is 14 amino acids long. CDR1 SGHRS and CDR2 YFSETQ come from the germline V gene.

This clone has more than one count but fewer than ten. The CDR3 nucleotides read TGTGCCAGCAGTGCTAGCGGGGGGGCACGGGATACGCAGTATTTT. Amino acid sequence: CASSASGGARDTQYF. This chain links TRBV9 with TRBJ2-3; 12 positions agree with TRBD2. The CDR3 spans 15 residues. With V trimmed by 5 bases and J by 6 bases, 7 bases remained unmatched. Germline V gene lookup returns CDR1 SGDLS and CDR2 YYNGEE.

The chain uses TRBV7-8 and TRBJ1-2; D unresolved. This CDR3 comprises 13 residues. Germline V lookup: CDR1 SGHVS, CDR2 FQNEAQ. Between the trimmed V and J ends, which lost 3 bases and 2 bases, there was a span of 7 bases. The CDR3 spells CASSFPGNYGYTF. The DNA for the CDR3 is TGTGCCAGCAGCTTCCCGGGGAACTATGGCTACACCTTC.

This rearrangement joins TRBV29-1 to TRBJ2-1; D uncertain. Germline assignment: CDR1 SQVTM and CDR2 ANQGSEA. This CDR3 comprises 10 residues. The V gene lost 7 bases and the J gene lost 8 bases, with 9 bases spanning the gap. The CDR3 nucleotides read TGCAGCGGTCTAGAATATGAGCAGTTCTTC. Its translation: CSGLEYEQFF.

The CDR3: CASIRAGGYEQYF. The CDR3 region has the DNA TGTGCCAGCATCCGGGCAGGGGGCTACGAGCAGTACTTC. This rearrangement joins TRBV25-1 to TRBJ2-7; 7 bases agree with TRBD1. Germline CDR1 is MGHDK and CDR2 is SYGVNS. V dropped 7 bases and J dropped 3; count of bases not matched to a gene: 6. The CDR3 has 13 amino acids.

J is TRBJ1-5 and V is TRBV7-2; tentative D call: TRBD1 (5 bases). Per germline, CDR1 SGHTA and CDR2 FQGNSA. There are 13 residues in the CDR3. Trimming removed 5 bases at V and 4 bases at J, with 9 bases between. Here the CDR3 reads CASSPDRNQPQHF. CDR3 coding DNA: TGTGCCAGCAGCCCCGACAGAAATCAGCCCCAGCATTTT.

The CDR3 DNA is TGTGCCTGGCAACAGGGGACCTACGAGCAGTACTTC. Translated: CAWQQGTYEQYF. V gene TRBV30 combines with J gene TRBJ2-7; TRBD1 agrees at 7 bases. After removal of 5 bases from V and 2 bases from J, the junction contained 3 bases not matched to a gene. This CDR3 spans 12 amino acids. CDR1 is GTSNPN, CDR2 SVGIG, per germline (reference sequence).

The rearrangement joins TRBV29-1 to TRBJ1-3; D not resolved. The V gene's germline CDR1 is SQVTM and CDR2 ANQGSEA. V was shortened by 6 bases and J by 2 bases, with 11 bases between the two germline ends. This CDR3 spans 13 amino acids. CDR3 amino acids: CSVLVTAGNTIYF. In DNA, the CDR3 is TGCAGCGTCCTGGTAACCGCTGGAAACACCATATATTTT.

J is TRBJ1-2 and V is TRBV30, with 7 bases identical to TRBD1. The CDR3 is made up of 15 amino acids. V trimming: 2 bases; J trimming: 3 bases; junction bases outside the gene matches: 9. Germline values: CDR1 GTSNPN, CDR2 SVGIG (reference sequence). CDR3 in amino acids: CAWSPTGAGHYGYTF. CDR3 bases: TGTGCCTGGAGTCCAACAGGGGCAGGCCACTATGGCTACACCTTC.

The rearrangement joins TRBV10-2 to TRBJ2-3; D is unresolved. Per the germline V gene, CDR1 is WSHSY and CDR2 is SAAADI. The length of the CDR3 is 13 residues. The V and J ends lost 6 bases and 2 bases respectively, with 9 bases between them. The CDR3 sequence is CASRGPLTDTQYF. The CDR3 DNA reads TGCGCCAGCAGGGGCCCCCTCACAGATACGCAGTATTTT.